Sequencing of this T cell receptor (beta chain) was carried out in a study of long-term antiretroviral therapy in people with HIV. CDR1 SGHDT and CDR2 YYEEEE come from the germline V gene. This CDR3 is built from 15 residues. The ends were cut back, 4 bases at V and 0 bases at J, with 12 bases in the middle. Run at survey level, the immunoSEQ assay was version v3.0. Sequencing used immunoSEQ multiplex PCR; TCRdb keeps in-frame clones, though not all of them. The sample records 20,000 to 25,000 clones, less than 80% being singletons. The chain joins TRBV5-6 to TRBJ2-3; no clear D gene. The source was unsorted PBMCs, collected 1.1 years before starting antiretroviral therapy. The receptor was derived from a woman in her thirties or forties with HIV. CDR3 protein: CASSLFTSSTDTQYF. The CDR3 coding sequence is TGTGCCAGCAGCCTATTTACCTCTAGCACAGATACGCAGTATTTT.